Below are 19 T cell receptor beta chains sequenced from a single sample in a study of metastatic and nonmetastatic thyroid tumors. From the PCR reads, TCRdb re-called clones with MiXCR. The sample lists 3,000 to 4,000 clones; roughly a fifth were seen once. Until they underwent thyroid surgery, no patient had received any treatment. Sequenced material: tumor tissue. These receptors came from a male donor with papillary thyroid cancer or a benign thyroid nodule (not recorded which). Some clones in this sample may be carry-over from other donors' samples.

This clone turned up a few times. The rearrangement joins TRBV12-3 or TRBV12-4 to TRBJ2-2; D gene ambiguous. CDR3 length equals 13 residues. Trimming removed 6 bases at V and 8 bases at J, with 13 bases between. Here the CDR3 reads CASSQCTVGELFF. The CDR3 DNA is TGTGCCAGCAGCCAGTGTACAGTGGGGGAGCTGTTTTTT.

This clone appeared a few times. V usage is TRBV6-1 and J usage is TRBJ2-7; 12 nucleotides match TRBD2. After removal of 6 bases from V and 6 bases from J, the junction contained 6 bases not matched to a gene. The CDR3 runs to 14 residues. The germline V gene has CDR1 MNHNS and CDR2 SASEGT. The CDR3 region is CASRPGLAGFEQYF. The CDR3 region has the DNA TGTGCCAGCAGACCGGGACTAGCGGGTTTCGAGCAGTACTTC.

In this sample, this clone turned up many times. This chain links TRBV7-2 with TRBJ2-7, with 9 bases matching TRBD2. Per germline, CDR1 SGHTA and CDR2 FQGNSA. J gave up 0 bases and V 0 bases, and 3 bases lay outside the gene matches. The CDR3 totals 16 residues. In nucleotides, the CDR3 is TGTGCCAGCAGCTTAGCTTCGACTAGCGGCTCCTACGAGCAGTACTTC. The encoded protein is CASSLASTSGSYEQYF.

There are a few counts of this clone. The chain couples TRBV6-2 or TRBV6-3 to TRBJ2-3, with 10 bases lining up with TRBD2. CDR1 MNHEY and CDR2 SVGEGT come from the germline V gene. After removal of 0 bases from V and 7 bases from J, the junction contained 7 bases not matched to a gene. The CDR3 consists of 16 residues. The CDR3 region has the DNA TGTGCCAGCAGTTACTCAAGCGGGGGGGCCAGGTATACGCAGTATTTT. Protein: CASSYSSGGARYTQYF.

This clone was seen at least ten times. This may stem from a read error, because a much larger clone lies one nucleotide away. The chain couples TRBV14 to TRBJ1-2, with D maybe TRBD1 (6 bases). Trimming cost V 5 bases and J 12 bases, with 19 bases left between them. Germline lookup yields CDR1 SGHDN and CDR2 FVKESK. The CDR3 extends over 13 amino acids. DNA for the CDR3: TGTGCCAGCAGCATCGGACAGTATAATGACCACACCTTC. It yields the protein CASSIGQYNDHTF.

Sample share makes this clone large (0.1 to 1%). This chain connects TRBV6-1 to TRBJ2-1; TRBD1 or TRBD2 may be the D gene (5 bases each). CDR3 length: 15 amino acids. Germline lookup yields CDR1 MNHNS and CDR2 SASEGT. Trimming took off 7 bases at V and 6 bases at J, with 19 bases between the two ends. CDR3 nucleotide sequence: TGTGCCAGCACCAAAACAGGTGCCGGGATCAATGAGCAGTTCTTC. Translated, it gives CASTKTGAGINEQFF.

By its share, this clone is medium-sized. The chain has TRBV7-8 and TRBJ2-7; the D is unclear. This CDR3 comprises 13 residues. Trimming left V 2 bases short and J 1 base short, with 6 bases between. The germline CDR1 and CDR2 sequences are SGHVS and FQNEAQ. DNA of the CDR3: TGTGCCAGCAGCTTACTGTTGTCCTACGAGCAGTACTTC. It specifies CASSLLLSYEQYF.

This clone was observed a handful of times. This sequence joins TRBV28 and TRBJ2-7, with a possible D match to TRBD2 (5 bases). The CDR3 consists of 12 residues. Germline loops: CDR1 MDHEN, CDR2 SYDVKM. V lost 5 bases and J 3 bases, leaving 8 bases between the germline ends. The CDR3 loop reads CASSPLVYEQYF. The CDR3 nucleotides read TGTGCCAGCAGTCCACTAGTCTACGAGCAGTACTTC.

This clone has a count of ten or more. The V gene is TRBV18, the J gene TRBJ1-5, with D perhaps TRBD1 (5 bases). CDR3 length equals 17 residues. Germline CDR1 reads KGHSH; CDR2 reads LQKENI. Deletions cut 3 bases from V and 3 bases from J, with 18 bases between. CDR3 sequence (DNA): TGTGCCAGCTCACCTTACGCACCGACGGGACTCAATCAGCCCCAGCATTTT. Protein product: CASSPYAPTGLNQPQHF.

This clone was seen a handful of times. The rearrangement joins TRBV6-1 to TRBJ1-2, with TRBD1 matching over 7 bases. The V gene's germline CDR1 is MNHNS and CDR2 SASEGT. The V and J ends lost 6 bases and 6 bases, in that order; junction bases with no gene match: 10. The CDR3 runs 14 residues. DNA for the CDR3: TGTGCCAGCAGCTTCGACAGGGTTTTAGATGGCTACACCTTC. Amino acid sequence: CASSFDRVLDGYTF.

This clone came up a few times. The V gene is TRBV6-1, the J gene TRBJ2-5; TRBD1 matches at 7 bases. CDR1 and CDR2 (germline): MNHNS, SASEGT. The CDR3 has 15 residues. The junction had 7 bases not matched to a gene; V was cut back by 4 bases and J by 2 bases. DNA of the CDR3: TGTGCCAGCAGTGTTACCGGGACAGAACAAGAGACCCAGTACTTC. Translating gives CASSVTGTEQETQYF.

This clone was seen many times. The chain combines TRBV7-3 with TRBJ1-3; perhaps TRBD1 as D (6 bases). CDR1 is SGHTA, CDR2 FQGTGA, per germline. CDR3 length equals 16 residues. Trimming took 5 bases from V and 0 from J, leaving 14 bases between them. The CDR3 DNA reads TGTGCCAGCAGCCCAGGGTGGGGGGCCTCTGGAAACACCATATATTTT. Translated, it gives CASSPGWGASGNTIYF.

This clone was detected only a few times. CDR3 nucleotide sequence: TGTGCCAGTAGTATACAGGGGGCAGGGGTGGATCAGCCCCAGCATTTT. It encodes CASSIQGAGVDQPQHF. The chain links TRBV19 to TRBJ1-5; 8 nucleotides align to TRBD1. The CDR3 has 16 residues. Trimming at V came to 2 bases and at J to 5 bases, leaving 8 bases not matched to a gene. Germline loops: CDR1 LNHDA, CDR2 SQIVND (reference sequence).

This clone was seen a few times. The V gene is TRBV6-1, the J gene TRBJ1-4; the match to TRBD1 covers 10 bases. V lost 4 bases to trimming and J lost 5 bases; unmatched junction nucleotides: 13. Germline V gene lookup returns CDR1 MNHNS and CDR2 SASEGT. The CDR3 runs 18 residues. CDR3 protein: CASSGSPGTGDHNEKLFF. CDR3 DNA sequence: TGTGCCAGCAGTGGAAGTCCCGGGACAGGGGACCACAATGAAAAACTGTTTTTT.

This clone was detected only once. At one end, the junction sequence differs from germline, possibly due to a read error. The V and J genes are TRBV4-1 and TRBJ2-7, with a weak D call TRBD2 (6 bases). Germline V gene lookup returns CDR1 MGHRA and CDR2 YSYEKL. This CDR3 has 18 amino acids. The chain's CDR3 is CASSQELAFRGSGVEQYF. Written as DNA, the CDR3 is TGCGCCAGTAGCCAAGAGCTAGCTTTTCGGGGGAGTGGGGTGGAGCAGTACTTC.

This rearrangement joins TRBV20-1 to TRBJ2-7; D gene unclear. This CDR3 spans 12 amino acids. Germline V gene data show CDR1 as DFQATT and CDR2 as SNEGSKA (reference sequence). The V end lost 3 bases, the J end lost 2 bases, and 8 bases lay between the germline ends. The CDR3: CSARVGTYEQYF. For the CDR3, the DNA is TGCAGTGCTAGGGTCGGCACCTACGAGCAGTACTTC.

The table lists this clone with many counts. The gene calls are TRBV7-2 and TRBJ1-5; the D gene is possibly TRBD1 (6 bases). The V gene's germline CDR1 is SGHTA and CDR2 FQGNSA. The CDR3 sequence is 15 residues long. The ends were cut back, 2 bases at V and 6 bases at J, with 14 bases in the middle. CDR3 sequence (DNA): TGTGCCAGCAGCTTAACGGGGGGGCGAGGTCAGCCCCAGCATTTT. This codes for CASSLTGGRGQPQHF.

The J gene is TRBJ2-7, the V gene TRBV6-1, with D perhaps assigned TRBD1 or TRBD2 (5 bases each). Trimming removed 2 bases from V and 3 bases from J, with 11 bases in between. This CDR3 contains 14 residues. CDR1 and CDR2 (germline): MNHNS, SASEGT. The CDR3 spells CASSEWGSYYEQYF. The CDR3 DNA is TGTGCCAGCAGTGAATGGGGGTCCTACTACGAGCAGTACTTC.

Notes on this clone: Given a much more abundant clone one base away, this may be a read error. In the same sample, other DNA sequences code for this CDR3. The CDR3 sequence is CASSQDAGLTYNEQFF. The CDR3 nucleotides read TGCGCCAGCAGCCAAGATGCAGGTTTGACCTACAATGAGCAGTTCTTT. This chain joins TRBV4-1 and TRBJ2-1, with D hard to call. This CDR3 has 16 residues. CDR1 is MGHRA and CDR2 is YSYEKL in the germline V gene.